This entry lists 30 T cell receptor beta chains sequenced from one sample in a study of T cell repertoires and Cas9 in healthy adults. TCRdb's copy holds only in-frame clones and misses some; the assay was immunoSEQ multiplex PCR. The sample has tens of thousands of clones; around 90% are singletons. The sample consisted of CD4+ effector T cells (CD127+, CD25-, CD137-, CD154-) from PBMCs; culture status not recorded. The receptors derive from a human donor in good health.

This clone occurred once. This chain uses TRBV6-1 with TRBJ1-5; D is undetermined. The CDR3 runs 12 residues. CDR1 is MNHNS, CDR2 SASEGT, per germline. The V end lost 11 bases, the J end lost 6 bases, and 14 bases lay between the germline ends. The CDR3 sequence is CAASLGSQPQHF. In nucleotides, the CDR3 is TGTGCCGCCTCCCTGGGGAGTCAGCCCCAGCATTTT.

The CDR3 DNA reads as TGCAGTGCTAGAGAGCAGCCCCAGCATTTT. Protein: CSAREQPQHF. The V and J genes are TRBV20-1 and TRBJ1-5, with unresolved D. V lost 0 bases and J lost 7, with 1 base in between. The CDR3 sequence is 10 residues long. Per the germline V gene, CDR1 is DFQATT and CDR2 is SNEGSKA (reference sequence).

The chain uses TRBV28 and TRBJ2-5; D ambiguous. The length of the CDR3 is 13 residues. In germline, CDR1 is MDHEN, CDR2 SYDVKM. V was pared by 3 bases and J by 2 bases, with 7 bases between. In DNA, the CDR3 is TGTGCCAGCAGTTTTTCACCTCAAGAGACCCAGTACTTC. It yields the protein CASSFSPQETQYF.

This clone was seen a single time. The CDR3 loop is CASSYSGFTEAFF. In DNA form, the CDR3 reads TGTGCCAGCAGTTACTCCGGGTTCACTGAAGCTTTCTTT. This chain joins TRBV6-5 and TRBJ1-1; no clear D gene. The CDR3 loop spans 13 amino acids. V shed 0 bases and J shed 4 bases, with 6 bases lying between them. Looked up from germline, CDR1 is MNHEY and CDR2 is SVGAGI.

V is TRBV5-6 and J is TRBJ1-4; D is perhaps TRBD1 (5 bases). The CDR3 runs 14 residues. Per the germline V gene, CDR1 is SGHDT and CDR2 is YYEEEE. V lost 0 bases and J lost 4, with 7 bases in between. The CDR3 region is CASSLGQINEKLFF. The CDR3 DNA follows: TGTGCCAGCAGCTTGGGACAGATTAATGAAAAACTGTTTTTT.

V and J are TRBV6-6 and TRBJ1-5; D perhaps matches TRBD1 (5 bases). Trimming left V 3 bases short and J 7 bases short, with 13 bases between. Germline V lookup: CDR1 MNHNY, CDR2 SVGAGI (reference sequence). The CDR3 sequence is 14 residues long. The CDR3 coding sequence is TGTGCCAGCAGTTATGGGGGGGATGGCCAGCCCCAGCATTTT. Translated: CASSYGGDGQPQHF.

In nucleotides, the CDR3 is TGCGCCAGCAGAGATGAGCGGGATAGAATCCACAATGAGCAGTTCTTC. Translating it yields CASRDERDRIHNEQFF. The V gene is TRBV5-1, the J gene TRBJ2-1, with 7 positions matching TRBD2. V trimming: 5 bases; J trimming: 5 bases; junction bases outside the gene matches: 13. The CDR3 runs to 16 residues. Per germline, CDR1 SGHRS and CDR2 YFSETQ. Supplemented by reference TRBV5-1 and TRBJ2-1, the full variable domain reads KAGVTQTPRYLIKTRGQQVTLSCSPISGHRSVSWYQQTPGQGLQFLFEYFSETQRNKGNFPGRFSGRQFSNSRSEMNVSTLELGDSALYLCASRDERDRIHNEQFFGPGTRLTVL.

The V and J genes are TRBV29-1 and TRBJ2-5; no clear D. Trimming left V 0 bases short and J 4 bases short, with 15 bases between. The CDR3 has 15 amino acids. Germline CDR1 SQVTM, CDR2 ANQGSEA. Written as DNA, the CDR3 is TGCAGCGTTGAAGATCCCGCGCAACTCGGAGAGACCCAGTACTTC. Protein product: CSVEDPAQLGETQYF.

The chain couples TRBV7-3 to TRBJ1-1; TRBD1 is a possible D gene (5 bases). This CDR3 has 15 amino acids. V was shortened by 6 bases and J by 7 bases, with 21 bases between the two germline ends. CDR1 is SGHTA and CDR2 is FQGTGA in the germline V gene. The CDR3 spells CASSKAGGGSFEAFF. The CDR3 region has the DNA TGTGCCAGCAGTAAAGCGGGGGGAGGCTCATTTGAAGCTTTCTTT.

The chain uses TRBV7-2 and TRBJ2-3; D is tentatively TRBD1 or TRBD2 (5 bases each). This CDR3 has 13 residues. V was shortened by 2 bases and J by 3 bases, with 6 bases between the two germline ends. Germline V CDR1 and CDR2: SGHTA, FQGNSA. The CDR3 loop is CASSLWGTDTQYF. CDR3 coding DNA: TGTGCCAGCAGCTTATGGGGGACAGATACGCAGTATTTT.

This chain connects TRBV11-2 to TRBJ1-3; 7 bases are a match to TRBD1. The J segment lost 0 bases and the V segment lost 4 bases, leaving 9 bases of the junction unmatched. The germline gives CDR1 SGHAT, CDR2 FQNNGV. The CDR3 has 17 residues. The CDR3 loop is CASSSGQWKNSGNTIYF. The CDR3, as DNA: TGTGCCAGCAGCTCGGGACAGTGGAAGAACTCTGGAAACACCATATATTTT.

The V gene is TRBV11-3, the J gene TRBJ2-5; 11 bases map to TRBD1. CDR1 is SGHNT, CDR2 YENEEA, per germline. The CDR3 consists of 16 residues. With 2 bases clipped from V and 4 bases from J, the junction kept 6 bases outside the gene matches. In nucleotides, the CDR3 is TGTGCCAGCAGCTTAACCGGGACAGGGGGTCGAGAGACCCAGTACTTC. It is translated as CASSLTGTGGRETQYF.

The chain carries TRBV6-5 and TRBJ2-5; D not resolved. Germline V lookup: CDR1 MNHEY, CDR2 SVGAGI. The CDR3 is 14 amino acids. V was shortened by 2 bases and J by 5 bases, with 12 bases between the two germline ends. The CDR3 is CASSYRGRTETQYF. The CDR3 DNA sequence: TGTGCCAGCAGTTACCGTGGCCGCACGGAGACCCAGTACTTC.

The J gene is TRBJ2-1, the V gene TRBV19; the match to TRBD2 covers 8 bases. Germline lookup yields CDR1 LNHDA and CDR2 SQIVND (reference sequence). The ends lost 9 bases at V and 5 bases at J; junction bases unmatched: 6. The CDR3 sequence is 13 residues long. CDR3 DNA sequence: TGTGCCAGCGGAACTAGCGGCCACAATGAGCAGTTCTTC. It translates to CASGTSGHNEQFF. The full variable domain, in which reference TRBV19 and TRBJ2-1 provide the parts outside the CDR3, is DGGITQSPKYLFRKEGQNVTLSCEQNLNHDAMYWYRQDPGQGLRLIYYSQIVNDFQKGDIAEGYSVSREKKESFPLTVTSAQKNPTAFYLCASGTSGHNEQFFGPGTRLTVL.

CDR3 bases: TGCGCCAGCAGCTCCGGGGTTTTAGCGGGAGGGTTGAGCACAGATACGCAGTATTTT. It yields the protein CASSSGVLAGGLSTDTQYF. The chain is built from TRBV5-1 and TRBJ2-3; 11 bases agree with TRBD2. Per germline, CDR1 SGHRS and CDR2 YFSETQ. V lost 3 bases, J lost 0 bases, and 12 bases stayed unmatched. The CDR3 totals 19 residues.

The chain recombines TRBV29-1 with TRBJ2-7; D is perhaps TRBD1 (6 bases). CDR1 and CDR2 from the germline V gene are SQVTM and ANQGSEA. The CDR3 loop spans 11 amino acids. Trimming took 8 bases from V and 7 from J, leaving 15 bases between them. The CDR3 sequence: CSSPNREEQYV. In DNA form, the CDR3 reads TGCAGCTCTCCTAACAGGGAGGAGCAGTACGTC.

The chain carries TRBV6-1 and TRBJ2-5; 10 bases are a match to TRBD1. This CDR3 is built from 15 residues. The germline V gene encodes CDR1 MNHNS and CDR2 SASEGT. V lost 5 bases to trimming and J lost 5 bases; unmatched junction nucleotides: 8. CDR3 sequence reads: CASSLTGTGVETQYF. The CDR3 nucleotides read TGTGCCAGCAGTTTGACCGGGACAGGGGTTGAGACCCAGTACTTC.

The chain employs TRBV19 and TRBJ1-4, with TRBD1 as a possible D gene (6 bases). Germline V gene lookup returns CDR1 LNHDA and CDR2 SQIVND (reference sequence). This CDR3 contains 14 residues. V lost 9 bases, J lost 6 bases, and 17 bases lay in between. This CDR3 reads CASGEGGLDEKLFF. CDR3 sequence (DNA): TGTGCCAGCGGCGAGGGGGGCTTGGATGAAAAACTGTTTTTT.

The rearrangement joins TRBV4-1 to TRBJ1-4, with a weak D call TRBD1 (6 bases). Germline assignment: CDR1 MGHRA and CDR2 YSYEKL. V lost 0 bases to trimming and J lost 8 bases, with 13 bases between them. The CDR3 covers 15 residues. In DNA, the CDR3 is TGCGCCAGCAGCCAAGAGGGACATCGTGGGGAAAAACTGTTTTTT. Amino acids: CASSQEGHRGEKLFF.

The genes are TRBV5-1 and TRBJ1-5, with a tentative D call TRBD1 (5 bases). The CDR3 covers 14 residues. Deletions cut 0 bases from V and 2 bases from J, with 6 bases between. CDR1 is SGHRS and CDR2 is YFSETQ in the germline V gene. The CDR3 DNA sequence: TGCGCCAGCAGCTTGGGGGGGGGCAATCAGCCCCAGCATTTT. Protein product: CASSLGGGNQPQHF.

The chain recombines TRBV27 with TRBJ1-2, with 7 bases that match TRBD1. CDR1 is MNHEY and CDR2 is SMNVEV in the germline V gene (reference sequence). J lost 5 bases, V lost 4 bases, and 7 bases had no gene match. The CDR3 is 14 residues long. This chain's CDR3 is CASSSTGNTYGYTF. The CDR3, as DNA: TGTGCCAGCAGTTCGACAGGGAATACGTATGGCTACACCTTC.

The rearrangement joins TRBV28 to TRBJ1-2; 8 bases map to TRBD1. This CDR3 has 13 residues. V lost 10 bases to trimming and J lost 6 bases; unmatched junction nucleotides: 10. The V gene's germline CDR1 is MDHEN and CDR2 SYDVKM. In DNA, the CDR3 is TGTGCCACCACGGACAGGGCCGGTGATGGCTACACCTTC. Its translation is CATTDRAGDGYTF.

This chain joins TRBV2 and TRBJ1-2; 8 bases line up with TRBD1. Trimming at V came to 4 bases and at J to 8 bases, leaving 9 bases not matched to a gene. This CDR3 has 14 amino acids. Germline CDR1 SNHLY, CDR2 FYNNEI. DNA for the CDR3: TGTGCCAGCAGTGGAGACACAGGGGGTGGCGGCTACACCTTC. This gives the protein CASSGDTGGGGYTF.

The chain joins TRBV11-2 to TRBJ2-1; D unresolved. The CDR3 has 14 residues. Germline loops: CDR1 SGHAT, CDR2 FQNNGV. The ends were cut back, 4 bases at V and 5 bases at J, with 12 bases in the middle. CDR3 sequence: CASSSRTANNEQFF. CDR3 coding DNA: TGTGCCAGCAGCTCCCGGACCGCGAACAATGAGCAGTTCTTC.

The CDR3 loop reads CASRERGGDGTDTQYF. The CDR3 DNA reads as TGTGCCAGCAGGGAAAGGGGAGGGGACGGCACAGATACGCAGTATTTT. V usage is TRBV2 and J usage is TRBJ2-3; 7 positions agree with TRBD2. Germline-derived CDR1 and CDR2 are SNHLY and FYNNEI. This CDR3 has 16 residues. The junction had 10 bases not matched to a gene; V was cut back by 6 bases and J by 1 base.

The chain has TRBV7-3 and TRBJ1-6, with a weak D call TRBD1 (5 bases). Germline assignment: CDR1 SGHTA and CDR2 FQGTGA. The ends were cut back, 4 bases at V and 7 bases at J, with 14 bases in the middle. The CDR3 is 15 amino acids. CDR3 region: CASSSGTAGNSPLHF. The CDR3 DNA follows: TGTGCCAGCAGCTCCGGGACGGCAGGAAATTCACCCCTCCACTTT.

The CDR3 DNA is TGTGCCAGCAGCGTAGTAGCCGGGGAGCTGTTTTTT. Protein sequence: CASSVVAGELFF. The chain carries TRBV9 and TRBJ2-2, with D unclear. Germline CDR1 SGDLS, CDR2 YYNGEE. The V end lost 0 bases, the J end lost 6 bases, and 3 bases lay between the germline ends. The CDR3 is made up of 12 amino acids.

The chain employs TRBV30 and TRBJ1-4; D possibly corresponds to TRBD1 (6 bases). This CDR3 has 12 amino acids. Germline V gene lookup returns CDR1 GTSNPN and CDR2 SVGIG (reference sequence). V shed 4 bases and J shed 11 bases, with 14 bases lying between them. CDR3 nucleotides: TGTGCCTGGAAAGACAGGATTGGGAAACTGTTTTTT. It codes for CAWKDRIGKLFF.

The J gene is TRBJ2-5, the V gene TRBV28; 10 bases match TRBD1. The CDR3 spans 15 residues. Per the germline V gene, CDR1 is MDHEN and CDR2 is SYDVKM. V lost 4 bases and J lost 4; bases outside the gene matches: 6. The CDR3 sequence is CASSYRTGGLETQYF. The CDR3 nucleotides are TGTGCCAGCAGTTACCGGACAGGGGGTTTAGAGACCCAGTACTTC.

This clone came up once. The chain recombines TRBV18 with TRBJ2-1; 9 bases fit TRBD2. The V segment lost 1 base and the J segment 1 base; nucleotides outside the gene matches: 8. The CDR3 is 18 residues long. Germline V gene data show CDR1 as KGHSH and CDR2 as LQKENI. The CDR3 loop reads CASSPLVTSGRSYNEQFF. CDR3 in DNA: TGTGCCAGCTCACCACTGGTGACTAGCGGAAGATCCTACAATGAGCAGTTCTTC.